This passage covers 10 T cell receptor beta chains from one sample sequenced in a study of PD-1 blockade in classical Hodgkin lymphoma. Described time point: cycle 4 day 1 (C4D1), after 5 to 7 weeks of nivolumab. Relapse after autologous stem cell transplantation occurred in every patient, and brentuximab vedotin exposure varied. Assay: immunoSEQ multiplex PCR; the TCRdb copy retains only in-frame clones and omits some. Of about 20,000 clones listed, approximately 80% are singletons. The sample here was peripheral blood mononuclear cells (PBMCs), taken before the fourth cycle of nivolumab. These receptors were taken from a human donor with classical Hodgkin lymphoma.

The chain has TRBV9 and TRBJ1-5; no clear D gene. This CDR3 is built from 13 residues. Trimming removed 2 bases at V and 3 bases at J, with 6 bases between. Germline V gives CDR1 SGDLS, CDR2 YYNGEE. This CDR3 is CASSVGDNQPQHF. CDR3 nucleotides: TGTGCCAGCAGCGTTGGAGACAATCAGCCCCAGCATTTT. Based on the CDR3 plus reference TRBV9 and TRBJ1-5, the full variable domain is DSGVTQTPKHLITATGQRVTLRCSPRSGDLSVYWYQQSLDQGLQFLIQYYNGEERAKGNILERFSAQQFPDLHSELNLSSLELGDSALYFCASSVGDNQPQHFGDGTRLSIL.

DNA of the CDR3: TGTGCCAGCAGCTTACACGGACAGGGACAGCCCCAGCATTTT. This codes for CASSLHGQGQPQHF. The chain is built from TRBV11-2 and TRBJ1-5; 8 positions agree with TRBD1. This CDR3 region has 14 residues. Trimming removed 2 bases from V and 7 bases from J; junction bases left unmatched: 4. Looked up from germline, CDR1 is SGHAT and CDR2 is FQNNGV.

This chain connects TRBV5-7 to TRBJ1-3; D is unclear. TRBV5-7 is filed as an ORF, its function uncertain. The ends were cut back, 3 bases at V and 2 bases at J, with 9 bases in the middle. This CDR3 has 14 residues. The CDR3, as DNA: TGTGCCAGCAGCTCGGACTGGGCTGGAAACACCATATATTTT. Translating gives CASSSDWAGNTIYF.

The chain joins TRBV5-1 to TRBJ1-4; TRBD1 agrees at 9 bases. The CDR3 has 14 residues. Germline V gene lookup returns CDR1 SGHRS and CDR2 YFSETQ. V lost 4 bases, J lost 8 bases, and 6 bases stayed unmatched. In DNA form, the CDR3 reads TGCGCCAGCAGCGTACAGGGACAGGGCGAAAAACTGTTTTTT. Its translation is CASSVQGQGEKLFF.

The chain employs TRBV11-3 and TRBJ2-7; no reliable D call. Trimming took off 2 bases at V and 2 bases at J, with 4 bases between the two ends. The germline CDR1 and CDR2 sequences are SGHNT and YENEEA. This CDR3 has 12 amino acids. CDR3: CASSLTAYEQYF. CDR3 coding DNA: TGTGCCAGCAGCTTAACTGCCTACGAGCAGTACTTC. Full variable domain (rest looked up from reference TRBV11-3 and TRBJ2-7): EAGVVQSPRYKIIEKKQPVAFWCNPISGHNTLYWYLQNLGQGPELLIRYENEEAVDDSQLPKDRFSAERLKGVDSTLKIQPAELGDSAVYLCASSLTAYEQYFGPGTRLTVT.

The chain employs TRBV5-8 and TRBJ1-3; D is unclear. Trimming took 2 bases from V and 0 from J, leaving 15 bases between them. In germline, CDR1 is SGHTS, CDR2 YDEGEE. The CDR3 spans 17 residues. The CDR3, as DNA: TGTGCCAGCAGCTTAGGAGGGTATAGGCACTCTGGAAACACCATATATTTT. This translates into CASSLGGYRHSGNTIYF.

The chain carries TRBV7-8 and TRBJ2-1, with 7 bases that match TRBD2. The length of the CDR3 is 14 residues. Unmatched junction bases numbered 11, after V lost 9 bases and J lost 6 bases. CDR1 is SGHVS, CDR2 FQNEAQ, per germline. The chain's CDR3 is CASLGTMTLNEQFF. Written as DNA, the CDR3 is TGTGCCAGTTTAGGGACTATGACCCTCAATGAGCAGTTCTTC.

V usage is TRBV12-5 and J usage is TRBJ1-3, with D unresolved. The CDR3 has 14 residues. Trimming took 6 bases from V and 0 from J, leaving 9 bases between them. The germline V gene has CDR1 LGHNT and CDR2 FRNRAP. This CDR3 is CASGSVSSGNTIYF. The CDR3 DNA sequence: TGTGCTAGTGGGTCTGTCAGCTCTGGAAACACCATATATTTT.

The chain employs TRBV4-3 and TRBJ2-3, with 8 nucleotides matching TRBD2. The CDR3 has 15 residues. V trimming: 0 bases; J trimming: 1 base; junction bases outside the gene matches: 0. CDR1 and CDR2 from the germline V gene are LGHNA and YSLEER. The CDR3 sequence: CASSQETSGTDTQYF. The CDR3 bases are TGCGCCAGCAGCCAAGAGACTAGCGGCACAGATACGCAGTATTTT.

Turning to this clone: Other DNA sequences in this specimen translate into the identical CDR3. The chain joins TRBV19 to TRBJ2-6; D not certain. This CDR3 region has 12 residues. Germline lookup yields CDR1 LNHDA and CDR2 SQIVND (reference sequence). Trimming took 7 bases from V and 4 from J, leaving 5 bases between them. This chain's CDR3 is CASTKGANVLTF. The CDR3 region has the DNA TGTGCCAGTACGAAAGGGGCCAACGTCCTGACTTTC.